Each of the 24 T cell receptor beta chains below was sequenced from the same sample in a study of PD-L1 blockade in urothelial cancer. This sample's time point: peripheral blood 6 weeks after treatment start. Produced via immunoSEQ multiplex PCR; TCRdb's table is partial and in-frame only. The table lists around 93,000 clones, less than 85% of them singletons. The sequencing used PBMCs, collected around atezolizumab (anti-PD-L1) treatment. The receptors shown here come from a man between 70 and 80 years old with urothelial cancer.

The CDR3 region is CASSMDRGETNEQFF. DNA for the CDR3: TGTGCCAGTAGTATGGACAGGGGGGAGACAAATGAGCAGTTCTTC. J is TRBJ2-1 and V is TRBV19; 10 positions agree with TRBD1. The CDR3 is 15 amino acids. The trim removed 3 bases at V and 7 bases at J, leaving 6 bases unmatched. Looked up from germline, CDR1 is LNHDA and CDR2 is SQIVND (reference sequence).

J is TRBJ1-1 and V is TRBV7-2; 7 bases are shared with TRBD1. The V and J ends lost 5 bases and 11 bases, in that order; junction bases with no gene match: 17. This CDR3 has 15 residues. Germline values: CDR1 SGHTA, CDR2 FQGNSA. This CDR3 reads CASSPTGTAPRRAFF. CDR3 nucleotides: TGTGCCAGCAGCCCGACGGGGACAGCACCTAGGAGGGCTTTCTTT.

The chain carries TRBV30 and TRBJ2-2; 14 nucleotides align to TRBD2. The junction had 1 base not matched to a gene; V was cut back by 3 bases and J by 4 bases. Germline CDR1 reads GTSNPN; CDR2 reads SVGIG (reference sequence). The CDR3 consists of 15 residues. This CDR3 reads CAWRGLAGVTGELFF. In DNA, the CDR3 is TGTGCCTGGAGGGGACTAGCGGGAGTCACCGGGGAGCTGTTTTTT.

The rearrangement joins TRBV4-1 to TRBJ1-6; D is perhaps TRBD1 (5 bases). With 1 base removed from V and 8 bases from J, the gap between germline ends came to 9 bases. The CDR3 has 14 amino acids. Germline assignment: CDR1 MGHRA and CDR2 YSYEKL. CDR3 amino acids: CASSQAGHYSPLHF. CDR3 in DNA: TGCGCCAGCAGCCAAGCAGGACACTATTCACCCCTCCACTTT.

The V call is TRBV7-8, the J call TRBJ1-5; D gene ambiguous. Trimming took 1 base from V and 7 from J, leaving 8 bases between them. There are 13 residues in the CDR3. CDR1 is SGHVS and CDR2 is FQNEAQ in the germline V gene. The DNA of the CDR3 is TGTGCCAGCAGCTTAGTTTACGGGCAGCCCCAGCATTTT. It yields the protein CASSLVYGQPQHF. The variable domain in full, with the rest retrieved from reference TRBV7-8 and TRBJ1-5, is GAGVSQSPRYKVAKRGQDVALRCDPISGHVSLFWYQQALGQGPEFLTYFQNEAQLDKSGLPSDRFFAERPEGSVSTLKIQRTQQEDSAVYLCASSLVYGQPQHFGDGTRLSIL.

In DNA, the CDR3 is TGTGCCACCTCCGGGACAGGGACGAGGGGAGATACGCAGTATTTT. Amino acid sequence: CATSGTGTRGDTQYF. The chain links TRBV7-9 to TRBJ2-3, with TRBD1 identical over 9 bases. This CDR3 has 15 residues. The trim removed 10 bases at V and 5 bases at J, leaving 13 bases unmatched. In germline, CDR1 is SEHNR, CDR2 FQNEAQ (reference sequence).

As DNA, the CDR3 is TGTGCCAGCAGTTTATTGAGGGACACCTTGAACACTGAAGCTTTCTTT. This codes for CASSLLRDTLNTEAFF. The chain joins TRBV27 to TRBJ1-1; D perhaps matches TRBD1 (6 bases). Looked up from germline, CDR1 is MNHEY and CDR2 is SMNVEV (reference sequence). Trimming shortened V by 1 base and J by 0 bases, and 12 bases separated the two germline ends. CDR3 length: 16 residues.

This clone was recorded only once. The chain carries TRBV18 and TRBJ2-5; TRBD1 matches at 9 bases. In germline, CDR1 is KGHSH, CDR2 LQKENI. Trimming at V came to 4 bases and at J to 4 bases, leaving 4 bases not matched to a gene. This CDR3 has 14 residues. The CDR3 spells CASSLGGQGETQYF. DNA of the CDR3: TGTGCCAGCTCACTCGGGGGACAGGGAGAGACCCAGTACTTC.

V is TRBV5-5 and J is TRBJ2-7; D gene unclear. The V gene's germline CDR1 is SGHKS and CDR2 YYEKEE (reference sequence). V lost 1 base and J 5 bases, leaving 13 bases between the germline ends. This CDR3 region has 14 residues. The CDR3 DNA reads as TGTGCCAGCAGCTTGACGGCGGTAGAGAACGAGCAGTACTTC. It encodes CASSLTAVENEQYF. Full variable domain (rest looked up from reference TRBV5-5 and TRBJ2-7): DAGVTQSPTHLIKTRGQQVTLRCSPISGHKSVSWYQQVLGQGPQFIFQYYEKEERGRGNFPDRFSARQFPNYSSELNVNALLLGDSALYLCASSLTAVENEQYFGPGTRLTVT.

The chain is built from TRBV7-2 and TRBJ1-3; D gene unclear. The V end lost 5 bases, the J end lost 2 bases, and 4 bases lay between the germline ends. From germline, CDR1 is SGHTA and CDR2 FQGNSA. The CDR3 has 12 residues. The CDR3 nucleotides are TGTGCCAGCAGCACAGCTGGAAACACCATATATTTT. Translating it yields CASSTAGNTIYF.

The table lists this clone with a few counts. The rearrangement uses TRBV5-1 and TRBJ2-1; 7 bases are shared with TRBD1. J was trimmed by 5 bases and V by 4 bases; bases with no gene match: 6. CDR3 size: 14 residues. Germline loops: CDR1 SGHRS, CDR2 YFSETQ. CDR3 region: CASSLSGQNNEQFF. In nucleotides, the CDR3 is TGCGCCAGCAGCCTCTCGGGACAGAACAATGAGCAGTTCTTC.

V is TRBV18 and J is TRBJ2-1; 12 bases are shared with TRBD1. The CDR3 extends over 15 amino acids. Germline CDR1 KGHSH, CDR2 LQKENI. The ends lost 4 bases at V and 7 bases at J; junction bases unmatched: 5. The CDR3 DNA sequence: TGTGCCAGCTCACAGGGACAGGGGGCGTTGAATGAGCAGTTCTTC. This codes for CASSQGQGALNEQFF.

Here the CDR3 DNA reads TGTGCCAGCTCACCCAACTTTGGACTAGCGGGGGGGCAAGAGACCCAGTACTTC. Protein: CASSPNFGLAGGQETQYF. The chain combines TRBV18 with TRBJ2-5, with 15 bases aligning to TRBD2. The CDR3 extends over 18 amino acids. V lost 3 bases and J lost 2; bases outside the gene matches: 7. CDR1 and CDR2 (germline): KGHSH, LQKENI.

This clone was detected a few times. The CDR3: CASSLSGQGKGGGYTF. CDR3 nucleotides: TGTGCCAGCAGTTTATCGGGACAGGGTAAAGGGGGGGGCTACACCTTC. The chain couples TRBV27 to TRBJ1-2; 9 nucleotides match TRBD1. The junction had 10 bases not matched to a gene; V was cut back by 0 bases and J by 8 bases. Germline lookup yields CDR1 MNHEY and CDR2 SMNVEV (reference sequence). The CDR3 is made up of 16 amino acids.

In this sample, this clone turned up once. The rearrangement links TRBV10-3 to TRBJ2-1; TRBD1 aligns across 7 bases. CDR3 size: 16 residues. The V gene end was trimmed by 2 bases and the J gene end by 5 bases; junction bases not matched to a gene: 9. Per germline, CDR1 ENHRY and CDR2 SYGVKD. The DNA of the CDR3 is TGTGCCATCAGTGAGGGGGGCAGGGGGAAAAACAATGAGCAGTTCTTC. This encodes CAISEGGRGKNNEQFF.

The V and J genes are TRBV9 and TRBJ1-5, with unresolved D. The germline V gene encodes CDR1 SGDLS and CDR2 YYNGEE. V was pared by 3 bases and J by 2 bases, with 12 bases between. CDR3 length: 15 residues. CDR3: CASSADPGGNQPQHF. The CDR3, as DNA: TGTGCCAGCAGCGCCGACCCCGGGGGCAATCAGCCCCAGCATTTT.

This chain joins TRBV6-6 and TRBJ1-5; 11 bases fit TRBD1. The CDR3 runs to 16 residues. With V trimmed by 6 bases and J by 2 bases, 6 bases remained unmatched. Germline loops: CDR1 MNHNY, CDR2 SVGAGI (reference sequence). This chain's CDR3 is CASRAGTGGRNQPQHF. The CDR3 nucleotides are TGTGCCAGCAGAGCCGGGACAGGGGGACGCAATCAGCCCCAGCATTTT.

This clone was observed a few times. The chain carries TRBV19 and TRBJ1-5; D unresolved. The germline V gene has CDR1 LNHDA and CDR2 SQIVND (reference sequence). This CDR3 comprises 15 residues. Trimming took off 1 base at V and 4 bases at J, with 11 bases between the two ends. CDR3 sequence reads: CASSIVLTENQPQHF. The DNA for the CDR3 is TGTGCCAGTAGTATAGTCCTCACGGAGAATCAGCCCCAGCATTTT. Together with reference TRBV19 and TRBJ1-5, the CDR3 gives the full variable domain: DGGITQSPKYLFRKEGQNVTLSCEQNLNHDAMYWYRQDPGQGLRLIYYSQIVNDFQKGDIAEGYSVSREKKESFPLTVTSAQKNPTAFYLCASSIVLTENQPQHFGDGTRLSIL.

J is TRBJ1-2 and V is TRBV5-6, with D perhaps matching TRBD1 (5 bases). This CDR3 comprises 14 residues. V was trimmed by 5 bases and J by 2 bases, leaving 13 bases between them. Germline V gene data show CDR1 as SGHDT and CDR2 as YYEEEE. CDR3 in amino acids: CASSFREMNYGYTF. Here the CDR3 DNA reads TGTGCCAGCAGTTTCAGGGAAATGAACTATGGCTACACCTTC.

The chain is built from TRBV2 and TRBJ2-3; 10 nucleotides line up with TRBD2. The CDR3 is 15 residues long. Germline-derived CDR1 and CDR2 are SNHLY and FYNNEI. The J segment lost 1 base and the V segment lost 5 bases, leaving 3 bases of the junction unmatched. The CDR3 DNA reads as TGTGCCAGCAGTTTCCTAGCGGGGGGCACAGATACGCAGTATTTT. Translated, it gives CASSFLAGGTDTQYF.

The rearrangement links TRBV7-8 to TRBJ2-7, with TRBD2 as a possible D gene (5 bases). With 4 bases removed from V and 0 bases from J, the gap between germline ends came to 16 bases. CDR3 length: 16 residues. Per the germline V gene, CDR1 is SGHVS and CDR2 is FQNEAQ. CDR3: CASSSRRLASSYEQYF. CDR3 nucleotides: TGTGCCAGCAGCTCCCGGAGGCTAGCTAGCTCCTACGAGCAGTACTTC.

The rearrangement links TRBV9 to TRBJ2-5; perhaps TRBD2 as D (6 bases). Trimming stripped 2 bases from V and 2 bases from J, with 16 bases between. Germline loops: CDR1 SGDLS, CDR2 YYNGEE. The length of the CDR3 is 16 residues. The CDR3 nucleotides read TGTGCCAGCAGCGTTATCGCGGGGTGGGGGCAAGAGACCCAGTACTTC. Translated, it gives CASSVIAGWGQETQYF. Complete variable domain (other parts from reference TRBV9 and TRBJ2-5): DSGVTQTPKHLITATGQRVTLRCSPRSGDLSVYWYQQSLDQGLQFLIQYYNGEERAKGNILERFSAQQFPDLHSELNLSSLELGDSALYFCASSVIAGWGQETQYFGPGTRLLVL.

This clone has a single count. The V call is TRBV4-1, the J call TRBJ1-5; possible D gene TRBD1, 6 bases. Germline V gives CDR1 MGHRA, CDR2 YSYEKL. The length of the CDR3 is 17 residues. Trimming left V 2 bases short and J 0 bases short, with 14 bases between. The CDR3 sequence: CASSQYGTLYSNQPQHF. As DNA, the CDR3 is TGCGCCAGCAGCCAATACGGGACACTATATAGCAATCAGCCCCAGCATTTT.

The gene calls are TRBV6-1 and TRBJ1-1; possible D gene TRBD1, 5 bases. The V gene's germline CDR1 is MNHNS and CDR2 SASEGT. This CDR3 comprises 14 residues. The V and J ends lost 2 bases and 5 bases respectively, with 12 bases between them. This chain's CDR3 is CASSEQGRRTEAFF. In nucleotides, the CDR3 is TGTGCCAGCAGTGAACAGGGTAGGCGAACTGAAGCTTTCTTT.